Shown below are 19 T cell receptor beta chains from a single sample sequenced in a study of TIL therapy for anti-PD-1-resistant metastatic lung cancer. This was the immunoSEQ v3 assay. The assay was immunoSEQ multiplex PCR, and TCRdb's table has in-frame clones only and misses some. The sample contains just under 60,000 clones, around 68% of which appear only once. Time point meaning: pre-treatment sample, taken before nivolumab and TIL therapy. This specimen was blood, taken at baseline. The receptors shown here come from a person aged 25-85 years with non-small cell lung cancer.

The rearrangement uses TRBV7-6 and TRBJ1-3; tentative D call: TRBD1 (6 bases). The germline V and J ends were trimmed by 2 bases and 3 bases, with 14 bases remaining between them. The CDR3 length is 16 residues. Looked up from germline, CDR1 is SGHVS and CDR2 is FNYEAQ. The CDR3 reads CASSLQGIAGGNTIYF. CDR3 in DNA: TGTGCCAGCAGCTTACAGGGGATCGCTGGTGGAAACACCATATATTTT. The entire variable domain, with the rest obtained from reference TRBV7-6 and TRBJ1-3, is as follows: GAGVSQSPRYKVTKRGQDVALRCDPISGHVSLYWYRQALGQGPEFLTYFNYEAQQDKSGLPNDRFSAERPEGSISTLTIQRTEQRDSAMYRCASSLQGIAGGNTIYFGEGSWLTVV.

The chain uses TRBV18 and TRBJ2-5; D is ambiguous. Germline loops: CDR1 KGHSH, CDR2 LQKENI. The CDR3 loop spans 14 amino acids. Trimming cost V 2 bases and J 5 bases, with 12 bases left between them. The CDR3 spells CASSPASSTETQYF. CDR3 coding DNA: TGTGCCAGCTCACCAGCTAGTTCGACCGAGACCCAGTACTTC.

This rearrangement joins TRBV30 to TRBJ1-3; the D is unclear. Trimming took 0 bases from V and 0 from J, leaving 9 bases between them. This CDR3 region has 15 residues. CDR1 and CDR2 from the germline V gene are GTSNPN and SVGIG (reference sequence). The CDR3 DNA sequence: TGTGCCTGGAGTGTAGGTTCTTACTCTGGAAACACCATATATTTT. As protein: CAWSVGSYSGNTIYF.

This sequence joins TRBV5-4 and TRBJ2-3; 8 bases align to TRBD1. This CDR3 has 18 amino acids. CDR1 is SGHNT and CDR2 is YYREEE in the germline V gene (reference sequence). With V trimmed by 4 bases and J by 2 bases, 15 bases remained unmatched. The CDR3 DNA is TGTGCCAGCAGCCCGGGACAGGTGCTTATCCCTAACACAGATACGCAGTATTTT. This translates into CASSPGQVLIPNTDTQYF.

This rearrangement joins TRBV7-2 to TRBJ2-3; TRBD1 might be the D (6 bases). This CDR3 spans 15 amino acids. V dropped 4 bases and J dropped 1 base, with 12 bases sitting between them. Germline V gene lookup returns CDR1 SGHTA and CDR2 FQGNSA. The CDR3 bases are TGTGCCAGCAGCTCACAGGGAAGTGGCACAGATACGCAGTATTTT. Protein product: CASSSQGSGTDTQYF.

The rearrangement links TRBV9 to TRBJ2-3; 8 bases align to TRBD2. V lost 1 base to trimming and J lost 1 base; unmatched junction nucleotides: 8. CDR3 length equals 17 residues. Germline V gives CDR1 SGDLS, CDR2 YYNGEE. CDR3 nucleotide sequence: TGTGCCAGCAGCGTAACTTCCAGCGGGAGAGGCACAGATACGCAGTATTTT. Translated, it gives CASSVTSSGRGTDTQYF.

The gene calls are TRBV30 and TRBJ2-7; D possibly corresponds to TRBD2 (6 bases). V was clipped by 5 bases and J by 7 bases, with 15 bases between them. The CDR3 has 12 residues. Germline V gives CDR1 GTSNPN, CDR2 SVGIG (reference sequence). The CDR3 DNA is TGTGCCTGGGGGGGGAATAATAGGGAGCAGTACTTC. Translation gives CAWGGNNREQYF.

This rearrangement joins TRBV7-8 to TRBJ2-7; no clear D. This CDR3 spans 14 amino acids. V was clipped by 1 base and J by 0 bases, with 7 bases between them. CDR1 SGHVS and CDR2 FQNEAQ come from the germline V gene. The CDR3 spells CASSLVPGSYEQYF. Written as DNA, the CDR3 is TGTGCCAGCAGCTTAGTTCCTGGCTCCTACGAGCAGTACTTC.

Only a few counts were recorded for this clone. The V call is TRBV9, the J call TRBJ2-5, with 9 bases that match TRBD1. The germline V gene encodes CDR1 SGDLS and CDR2 YYNGEE. The CDR3 covers 15 residues. V gave up 5 bases and J gave up 4 bases; unmatched junction bases: 9. The CDR3: CASSYHRGQGETQYF. The CDR3 DNA is TGTGCCAGCAGTTACCACAGGGGGCAGGGAGAGACCCAGTACTTC.

The rearrangement joins TRBV30 to TRBJ2-1; D not certain. The CDR3 length is 14 residues. Trimming took 4 bases from V and 0 from J, leaving 10 bases between them. Germline values: CDR1 GTSNPN, CDR2 SVGIG (reference sequence). The CDR3 nucleotides are TGTGCCTGGACCCGGCAGTTCTCCTACAATGAGCAGTTCTTC. Translating it yields CAWTRQFSYNEQFF. The full variable domain, rest sourced from reference TRBV30 and TRBJ2-1, is SQTIHQWPATLVQPVGSPLSLECTVEGTSNPNLYWYRQAAGRGLQLLFYSVGIGQISSEVPQNLSASRPQDRQFILSSKKLLLSDSGFYLCAWTRQFSYNEQFFGPGTRLTVL.

The rearrangement joins TRBV28 to TRBJ1-2; TRBD1 might be the D (6 bases). The ends were cut back, 5 bases at V and 5 bases at J, with 12 bases in the middle. Looked up from germline, CDR1 is MDHEN and CDR2 is SYDVKM. The CDR3 totals 13 residues. In nucleotides, the CDR3 is TGTGCCAGCAGTATCGGGACACTATATGGCTACACCTTC. This codes for CASSIGTLYGYTF.

Worth noting for this clone: One end of the junction varies from germline; a read error may be responsible. The chain carries TRBV7-7 and TRBJ2-5; weak D call: TRBD1 (5 bases). CDR3 length: 13 amino acids. Per germline, CDR1 SSHAT and CDR2 FNYEAQ (reference sequence). The CDR3 region has the DNA TGTGCTAGCAGCCTAGACAGCGAAGAGACCCAGTACTTC. Protein sequence: CASSLDSEETQYF.

This clone was seen a single time. The rearrangement links TRBV2 to TRBJ1-3; 7 nucleotides line up with TRBD1. The length of the CDR3 is 16 residues. Unmatched junction bases numbered 9, after V lost 7 bases and J lost 0 bases. Germline CDR1 reads SNHLY; CDR2 reads FYNNEI. CDR3 sequence (DNA): TGTGCCAGCACGGCTATAGGGACAGTCTCTGGAAACACCATATATTTT. This gives the protein CASTAIGTVSGNTIYF.

This clone appeared a single time. V usage is TRBV7-8 and J usage is TRBJ2-6; unclear D gene. V lost 3 bases to trimming and J lost 4 bases, with 4 bases between them. CDR3 length: 13 residues. Germline V gene data show CDR1 as SGHVS and CDR2 as FQNEAQ. CDR3 sequence reads: CASSFSGANVLTF. CDR3 coding DNA: TGTGCCAGCAGCTTCTCCGGGGCCAACGTCCTGACTTTC.

V and J are TRBV18 and TRBJ1-6, with D unclear. Germline CDR1 is KGHSH and CDR2 is LQKENI. V was trimmed by 3 bases and J by 9 bases, leaving 9 bases between them. The CDR3 contains 13 residues. Here the CDR3 DNA reads TGTGCCAGCTCACCCGGTGGGGTTTCACCCCTCCACTTT. This sequence encodes CASSPGGVSPLHF.

This clone appeared a single time. The rearrangement uses TRBV6-5 and TRBJ1-5, with TRBD1 matching over 8 bases. V gave up 6 bases and J gave up 7 bases; unmatched junction bases: 8. The CDR3 consists of 14 residues. The germline CDR1 and CDR2 sequences are MNHEY and SVGAGI. As DNA, the CDR3 is TGTGCCAGCAGCTCCGGACAGGGAAGGCAGCCCCAGCATTTT. This gives the protein CASSSGQGRQPQHF.

The V call is TRBV11-2, the J call TRBJ1-5; D unclear. V lost 5 bases and J 8 bases, leaving 16 bases between the germline ends. Germline CDR1 reads SGHAT; CDR2 reads FQNNGV. This CDR3 region has 14 residues. This CDR3 reads CASSPRPGSKPQHF. For the CDR3, the DNA is TGTGCCAGCAGCCCAAGGCCCGGATCGAAGCCCCAGCATTTT.

V usage is TRBV7-8 and J usage is TRBJ1-1, with D possibly TRBD1 on 5 matching bases. The CDR3 length is 13 residues. The germline V and J ends were trimmed by 11 bases and 2 bases, with 15 bases remaining between them. Germline-derived CDR1 and CDR2 are SGHVS and FQNEAQ. Written as DNA, the CDR3 is TGTGCCTCCCGGGACCCCTCAAACACTGAAGCTTTCTTT. This translates into CASRDPSNTEAFF.

The chain joins TRBV5-1 to TRBJ2-6; 9 positions agree with TRBD2. The CDR3 has 16 amino acids. CDR1 SGHRS and CDR2 YFSETQ come from the germline V gene. J gave up 2 bases and V 4 bases, and 4 bases lay outside the gene matches. CDR3 DNA sequence: TGCGCCAGCAGCAATAGCGGGAGCGCTGGGGCCAACGTCCTGACTTTC. Its translation: CASSNSGSAGANVLTF.